This TCR beta chain is from a study of shared clonotypes between healthy human individuals. On this clone itself: Its specificity is unknown.

TCRdb's table, derived via immunoSEQ multiplex PCR, lists solely in-frame clones and lacks some. The sample lists around 1.5 million clones, 98% occurring once. Germline assignment: CDR1 MDHEN and CDR2 SYDVKM. This CDR3 is built from 13 residues. With 2 bases removed from V and 4 bases from J, the gap between germline ends came to 6 bases. Study results and limitations: Shared clonotypes across all four donors exceeded non-shared ones in generation probability.

This chain links TRBV28 with TRBJ2-1; D perhaps matches TRBD2 (5 bases). The TCR comes from a man aged 25-40 years in good health. Material: naive CD4+ T cells sorted from blood. Subset denoted: CD45RA+ positively selected. DNA of the CDR3: TGTGCCAGCAGTTTACAGCGGTACAATGAGCAGTTCTTC. Protein: CASSLQRYNEQFF.